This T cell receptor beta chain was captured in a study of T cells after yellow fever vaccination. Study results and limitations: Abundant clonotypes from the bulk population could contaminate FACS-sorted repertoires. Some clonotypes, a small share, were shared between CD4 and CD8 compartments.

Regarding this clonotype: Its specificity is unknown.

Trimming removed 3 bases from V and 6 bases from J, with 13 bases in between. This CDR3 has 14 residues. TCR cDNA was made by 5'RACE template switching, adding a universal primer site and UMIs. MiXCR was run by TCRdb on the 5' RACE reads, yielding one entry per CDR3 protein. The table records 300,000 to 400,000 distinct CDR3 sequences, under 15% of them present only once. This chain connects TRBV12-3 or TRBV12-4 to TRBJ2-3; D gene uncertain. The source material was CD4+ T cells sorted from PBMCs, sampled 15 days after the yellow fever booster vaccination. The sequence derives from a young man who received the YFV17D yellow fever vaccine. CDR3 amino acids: CASSFHIPRDTQYF. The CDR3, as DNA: TGTGCCAGCAGTTTTCATATCCCGAGGGATACGCAGTATTTT.